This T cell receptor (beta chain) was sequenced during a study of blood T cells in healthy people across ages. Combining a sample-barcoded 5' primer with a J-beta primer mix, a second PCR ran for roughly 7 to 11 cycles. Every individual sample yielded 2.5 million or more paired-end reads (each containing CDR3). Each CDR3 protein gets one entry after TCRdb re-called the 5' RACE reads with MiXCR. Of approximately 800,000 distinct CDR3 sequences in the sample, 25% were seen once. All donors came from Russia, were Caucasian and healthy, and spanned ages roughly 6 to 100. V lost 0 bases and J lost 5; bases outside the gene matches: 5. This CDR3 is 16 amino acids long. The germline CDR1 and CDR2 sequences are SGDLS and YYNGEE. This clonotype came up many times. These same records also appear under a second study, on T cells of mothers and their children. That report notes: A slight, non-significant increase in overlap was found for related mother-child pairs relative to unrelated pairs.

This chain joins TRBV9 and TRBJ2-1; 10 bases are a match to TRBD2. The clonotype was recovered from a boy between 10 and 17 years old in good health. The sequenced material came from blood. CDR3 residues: CASSVERGGSNNEQFF. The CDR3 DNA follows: TGTGCCAGCAGCGTAGAGCGGGGGGGATCGAACAATGAGCAGTTCTTC.